Described below is a single T cell receptor (beta chain) sequence and its context. Its antigen is still unknown. Base qualities are missing; no much larger clone stands one base away. The germline V gene provides CDR1 SQVTM and CDR2 ANQGSEA. The germline ends are 4 bases apart after V is trimmed by 3 bases and J by 2 bases. The CDR3 spans 11 residues, from the cysteine through the phenylalanine. The entry retains the CDR3 DNA only, 33 bases that are in frame from base 1. This specimen belongs to a study of OX40 agonist ivuxolimab in advanced cancers. General notes on the study: Ivuxolimab, which targeted the costimulatory receptor OX40 (CD134), was an agonistic, fully human IgG2 monoclonal antibody. Intravenous ivuxolimab was administered to patients every 2 weeks at six dose levels: 0.01, 0.1, 0.3, 1.5, 3 and 10 mg/kg. Among the 50 to 55 dose-escalation patients, around 20 had hepatocellular carcinoma, roughly 15 melanoma, 9 renal cell carcinoma and 9 head and neck cancer. In the dose-escalation cohort, over 65% of patients were male, and the mean age was around 60 years, with a range of about 23 to 85. Patients were allowed to have had prior anti-PD-1, anti-PD-L1 or anti-CTLA-4 therapy, and approximately 41% of the dose-escalation patients had previously received checkpoint inhibitors. Partial responses occurred in three dose-escalation patients, of whom one had hepatocellular carcinoma and two had cutaneous melanoma. The point of sequencing TCRbeta in the periphery was to test whether ivuxolimab changed TCR sequence diversity and drove clonal T-cell expansion. The monotherapy dose-escalation portion (N ≈ 52 patients) of the phase I ivuxolimab trial is reported in the paper. Findings and caveats that apply to the study as a whole: Low levels of normalized T-cell clonal expansion were also shown by some nonresponding patients. After ivuxolimab, more expanded clones were found on average in CD8+ T cells than in CD4+ T cells. Which antigens the clonally expanded peripheral T cells were specific for was not determined. In partial responders in the 0.1-3.0 mg/kg groups, normalized peripheral clonal expansion was found to be among the lowest, especially among CD8+ T cells. At doses of 0.1 to 3.0 mg/kg, clonal expansion of both CD4+ and CD8+ T cells in blood was seen between baseline and week 6.

For sequencing of the TCRbeta CDR3 region, genomic DNA was extracted from the sorted cells. The immunoSEQ Assay was used for sequencing of TCRbeta CDR3 regions. In its TCRdb copy, this immuneACCESS table keeps in-frame sequences only and misses some clones. Where compared with another copy, unresolved V genes explain less than half of these, and the others have no known cause. This sample lists around 60,000 clones; approximately 88% were detected once. The ten largest clones take up about 0.77% of the sample. Patients with a history of autoimmune disease or receiving systemic immunosuppression were excluded from the trial. Peripheral blood for TCR sequencing was collected from all dose cohorts at baseline, on cycle 4 day 1, and on cycle 7 day 1. The samples were taken from a phase I, first-in-human, multicenter, open-label dose-escalation trial of ivuxolimab. Adults with locally advanced or metastatic melanoma, renal cell carcinoma, hepatocellular carcinoma or head and neck squamous cell carcinoma were enrolled in the trial. Before TCR sequencing, CD4+ and CD8+ T cells were separately sorted from peripheral blood.

Material: CD4+ or CD8+ T cells sorted from blood, obtained in a trial of the OX40 agonist ivuxolimab. This receptor was taken from an adult with an advanced solid tumor such as melanoma, head and neck, liver or kidney cancer. The receptor chain draws on TRBV29-1 and TRBJ2-5, with the D gene not confidently named. Here is the DNA: TGCAGCGTTGAGGGTCAAGAGACCCAGTACTTC. It encodes CSVEGQETQYF.